This TCR beta chain was recorded in a study of OX40 agonist ivuxolimab in advanced cancers. The wider study: Ivuxolimab, which is an agonistic anti-OX40 (CD134) antibody, was administered to the patients. Patients with hepatocellular carcinoma, melanoma, renal cell or head and neck cancer made up the dose-escalation patients.

Overall study results and limits: In the expanded peripheral T cells, antigen specificity was never determined. More expanded clones were found, on average, in CD8+ than in CD4+ T cells.

With respect to this clone: Its antigen remains unknown.

Per germline, CDR1 LNHDA and CDR2 SQIVND (reference sequence). Losses at the gene ends were 5 bases for V and 3 bases for J; bases not matched to a gene: 10. The CDR3 contains 19 residues. The assay was immunoSEQ multiplex PCR, and TCRdb's table has in-frame clones only and misses some. Seen here are 60,000 to 75,000 clones, roughly nine tenths observed once, and the top ten hold about 4.4%. This receptor was obtained from an adult with an advanced solid tumor such as melanoma, head and neck, liver or kidney cancer. The rearrangement links TRBV19 to TRBJ2-2, with 15 bases identical to TRBD2. The input for sequencing was CD4+ or CD8+ T cells sorted from blood, taken in a trial of the OX40 agonist ivuxolimab. This CDR3 is CASSRFGLAGGRDTGELFF. CDR3 nucleotides: TGTGCCAGTAGTCGATTTGGACTAGCGGGAGGGCGCGACACCGGGGAGCTGTTTTTT.